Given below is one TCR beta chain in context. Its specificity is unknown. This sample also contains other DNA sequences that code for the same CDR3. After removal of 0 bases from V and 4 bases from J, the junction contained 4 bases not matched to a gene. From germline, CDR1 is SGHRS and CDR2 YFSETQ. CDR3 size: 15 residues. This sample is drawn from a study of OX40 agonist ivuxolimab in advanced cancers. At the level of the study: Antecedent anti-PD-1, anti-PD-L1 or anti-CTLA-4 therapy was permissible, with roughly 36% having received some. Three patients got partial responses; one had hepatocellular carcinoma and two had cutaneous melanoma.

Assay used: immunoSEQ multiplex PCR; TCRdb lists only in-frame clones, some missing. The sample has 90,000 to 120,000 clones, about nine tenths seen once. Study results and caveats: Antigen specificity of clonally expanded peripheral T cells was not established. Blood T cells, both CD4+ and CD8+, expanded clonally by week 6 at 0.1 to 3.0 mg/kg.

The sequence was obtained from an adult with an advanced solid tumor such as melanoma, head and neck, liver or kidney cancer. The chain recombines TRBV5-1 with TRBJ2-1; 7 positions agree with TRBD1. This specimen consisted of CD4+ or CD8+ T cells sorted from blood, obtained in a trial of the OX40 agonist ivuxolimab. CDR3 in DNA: TGCGCCAGCAGCTTGGGACAGGGTTCTTACAATGAGCAGTTCTTC. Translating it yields CASSLGQGSYNEQFF.